The clone carrying this TCR beta chain was seen repeatedly, ten times or more. Its target is not known. TCRdb called the RACE reads again in MiXCR, with one record for every CDR3 protein. Counted here are 40,000 to 60,000 distinct CDR3 sequences, around 9.3% occurring once; the ten biggest clones make up 3.5% to 5.5%. This sample is part of a study of human T cells and chemical hapten exposure. The wider study: For the approximately 25-week duration of the study, patients were given weekly doses of diphenylcyclopropenone on the scalp.

Sample time point: patch test 1, 2 weeks after DPC sensitization. Treatment denoted: therapeutic diphenylcyclopropenone sensitization with weekly scalp DPC. Study-wide results and caveats: Counts of TCRs above 1 in 1000 frequency stayed unchanged with DPC sensitization.

The receptor was isolated from a woman aged 45-65 years with alopecia areata. Some clones in this sample may be carry-over from other donors' samples. The material was whole blood, obtained in connection with sensitization to the hapten diphenylcyclopropenone (DPC).

CDR3 region: CASSDKFVGEQYF. CDR3 in DNA: TGTGCCAGCAGTGATAAGTTTGTGGGCGAGCAGTACTTC. The chain employs TRBV6-1 and TRBJ2-7, with D unclear. Germline assignment: CDR1 MNHNS and CDR2 SASEGT. Trimming removed 3 bases at V and 6 bases at J, with 12 bases between. The CDR3 runs 13 residues.